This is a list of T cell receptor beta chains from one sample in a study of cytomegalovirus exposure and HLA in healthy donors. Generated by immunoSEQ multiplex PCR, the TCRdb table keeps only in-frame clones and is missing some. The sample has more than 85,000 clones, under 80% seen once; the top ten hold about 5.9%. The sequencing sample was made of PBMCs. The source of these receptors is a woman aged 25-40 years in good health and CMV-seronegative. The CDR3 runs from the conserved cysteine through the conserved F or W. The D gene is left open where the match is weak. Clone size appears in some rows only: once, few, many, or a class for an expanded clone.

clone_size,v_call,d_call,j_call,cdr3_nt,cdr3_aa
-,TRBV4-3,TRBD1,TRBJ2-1,TGCGCCAGCAGCCTCGGACAGGCCTCCTACAATGAGCAGTTCTTC,CASSLGQASYNEQFF
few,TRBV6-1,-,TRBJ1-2,TGTGCCAGCAGCGAACAGGGAATCTACACCTTC,CASSEQGIYTF
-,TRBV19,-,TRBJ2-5,TGTGCCAGTAGTATCTTAGCCTCACTAGGGGAGACCCAGTACTTC,CASSILASLGETQYF
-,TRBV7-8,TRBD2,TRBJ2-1,TGTGCCACACGGCCGATTAAGGCGGGGGGGTCCTACAATGAGCAGTTCTTC,CATRPIKAGGSYNEQFF
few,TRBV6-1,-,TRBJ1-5,TGTGCCAGCAGTGGGACAACTTATAGCAATCAGCCCCAGCATTTT,CASSGTTYSNQPQHF
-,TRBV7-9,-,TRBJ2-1,TGTGCCAGCAGCTTAGCCGGTTCTGAGCAGTTCTTC,CASSLAGSEQFF
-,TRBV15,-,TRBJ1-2,TGTGCCACCAGCAGATCGTGGGGGGAGGCCATGGACTATGGCTACACCTTC,CATSRSWGEAMDYGYTF
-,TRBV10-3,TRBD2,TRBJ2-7,TGTGCCATCAGTGAGTCGGGACTAGCGGGGGGTAGCTCCTACGAGCAGTACTTC,CAISESGLAGGSSYEQYF
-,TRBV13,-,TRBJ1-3,TGTGCCAGCAGCTTAGAGTTTGGCAGCTCTGGAAACACCATATATTTT,CASSLEFGSSGNTIYF
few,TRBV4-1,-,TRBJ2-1,TGCGCCAGCAGCCACAATCAGGGAGAGCAGTTCTTC,CASSHNQGEQFF
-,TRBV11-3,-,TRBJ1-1,TGTGCCAGCAGCTGGGGGCAGAACACTGAAGCTTTCTTT,CASSWGQNTEAFF
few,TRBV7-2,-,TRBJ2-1,TGTGCCAGCAGCACCCGTTCTAGGTGGGATGAGCAGTTCTTC,CASSTRSRWDEQFF
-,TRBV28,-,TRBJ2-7,TGTGCCAGCAGTCCCAGACCTAGCTCCTACGAGCAGTACTTC,CASSPRPSSYEQYF
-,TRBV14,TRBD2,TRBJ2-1,TGTGCCAGCAGCCCCCTAGCGGGACGGGCGGATGAGCAGTTCTTC,CASSPLAGRADEQFF
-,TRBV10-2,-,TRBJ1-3,TGCGCCACCTCACAGGGCTTAGGAAACACCATATATTTT,CATSQGLGNTIYF
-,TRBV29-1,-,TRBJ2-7,TGCAGCGTCGCTACGAATGGTTTGGACGAGCAGTACTTC,CSVATNGLDEQYF
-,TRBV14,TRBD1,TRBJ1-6,TGTGCCAGCAGCCAAGGACAGGGATCTAATTCACCCCTCCACTTT,CASSQGQGSNSPLHF
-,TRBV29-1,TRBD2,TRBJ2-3,TGCAGCGTTCCCCCTAGCGGGGGAGATACGCAGTATTTT,CSVPPSGGDTQYF
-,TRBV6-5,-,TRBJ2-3,TGTGCCAGCAAACGAGCTTCCCTCGCAGATACGCAGTATTTT,CASKRASLADTQYF
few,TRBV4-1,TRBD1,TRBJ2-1,TGCGCCAGCAGCCAACCTCCGGGACAGGGATCCAATGAGCAGTTCTTC,CASSQPPGQGSNEQFF
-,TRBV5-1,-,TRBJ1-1,TGCGCCAGCCGGCAAGCGGAGGAAACTGAAGCTTTCTTT,CASRQAEETEAFF
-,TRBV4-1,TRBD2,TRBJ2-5,TGCGCCAGCAGCCAAAGCGGGGGGGCCGTGGGTGTCGAGACCCAGTACTTC,CASSQSGGAVGVETQYF
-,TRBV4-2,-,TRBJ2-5,TGTGCCAGCACCAGAGTAGGAGCGGGTGGGGGAGAGACCCAGTACTTC,CASTRVGAGGGETQYF
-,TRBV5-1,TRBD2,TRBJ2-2,TGCGCCAGCCTAGCGGGGGGGCACGACGGGGAGCTGTTTTTT,CASLAGGHDGELFF
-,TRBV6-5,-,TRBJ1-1,TGTGCCAGCAGTACTCGCAGGGCTCTGGGGACTGAAGCTTTCTTT,CASSTRRALGTEAFF
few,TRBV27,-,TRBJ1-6,TGTGCCAGCAGTTTAATGGCCGTACAGGCGCCCCTCCACTTT,CASSLMAVQAPLHF
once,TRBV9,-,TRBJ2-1,TGTGCCAGCAGCGTAGTGGAATGGCAGGGACACCTGGTCTTC,CASSVVEWQGHLVF
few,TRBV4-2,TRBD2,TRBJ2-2,TGTGCCAGCAGCCAAGATCGGAGCGGGGTGAACACCGGGGAGCTGTTTTTT,CASSQDRSGVNTGELFF
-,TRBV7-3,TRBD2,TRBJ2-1,TGTGCCAGCAGCTTGCGGGAGAGGGGTGAGCAGTTCTTC,CASSLRERGEQFF
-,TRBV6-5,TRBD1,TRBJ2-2,TGTGCCAGCAGTTACTCGGTGACAGGGGTCACCGGGGAGCTGTTTTTT,CASSYSVTGVTGELFF
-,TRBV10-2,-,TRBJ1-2,TGCGCCAGCAGTGAGTCCGGGACATGGGGATATGGCTACACCTTC,CASSESGTWGYGYTF
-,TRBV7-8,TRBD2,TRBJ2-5,TGTGCCAGCAGCCTGATCGGAGCGGGAGTGGAGACCCAGTACTTC,CASSLIGAGVETQYF
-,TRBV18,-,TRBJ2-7,TGTGCCAGCTCACCCGATAGCGGTGGTTCCTACGAGCAGTACTTC,CASSPDSGGSYEQYF
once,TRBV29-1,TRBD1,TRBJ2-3,TGCAGCGCAGGGACAGGGGGAAGTGGAGATACGCAGTATTTT,CSAGTGGSGDTQYF
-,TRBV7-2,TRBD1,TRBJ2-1,TGTGCCAGCAGCATCGTACAGGGGGCGCGTTACAATGAGCAGTTCTTC,CASSIVQGARYNEQFF
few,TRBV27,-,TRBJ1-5,TGTGCCAGCAGTTCTGCACAGAACAATCAGCCCCAGCATTTT,CASSSAQNNQPQHF
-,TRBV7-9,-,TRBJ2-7,TGTGCCAGCAGCTTAGTTCGCACAAACGAGCAGTACTTC,CASSLVRTNEQYF
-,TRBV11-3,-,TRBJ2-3,TGTGCCAGCAGCCGAGGGGGGGGCACAGATACGCAGTATTTT,CASSRGGGTDTQYF
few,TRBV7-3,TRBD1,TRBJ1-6,TGTGCCAGCAGCGCCGGGACAGGGGGTTCACCCCTCCACTTT,CASSAGTGGSPLHF
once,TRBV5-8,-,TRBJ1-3,TGTGCCAGCAGCTTGGTAGGGGTCTCTGGAAACACCATATATTTT,CASSLVGVSGNTIYF
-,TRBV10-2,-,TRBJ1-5,TGCGCCAGCAGTGAAAGGACACCGAATCAGCCCCAGCATTTT,CASSERTPNQPQHF
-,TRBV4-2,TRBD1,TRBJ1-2,TGTGCCAGCAGCCCCCTCCGGGACAGGGTAACCGGCTACACCTTC,CASSPLRDRVTGYTF
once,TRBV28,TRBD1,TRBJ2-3,TGTGCCAGCAGCAAGACAGGGGCCACAGATACGCAGTATTTT,CASSKTGATDTQYF
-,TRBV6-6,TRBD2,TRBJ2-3,TGTGCCAGCAGTCGGGGGGTAACAGATACGCAGTATTTT,CASSRGVTDTQYF
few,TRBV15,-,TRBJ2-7,TGTGCCACCAGCAGATACGGACAGAATAACGAGCAGTACTTC,CATSRYGQNNEQYF
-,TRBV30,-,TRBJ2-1,TGTGCCTGGAGTGTAGGGACCAGGGGGGACAATGAGCAGTTCTTC,CAWSVGTRGDNEQFF